These 14 T cell receptor beta chains share one sample of origin, sequenced in a study of T cell responses to AZD1222 COVID-19 vaccine. TCRdb keeps only in-frame clones here, not all; method: immunoSEQ multiplex PCR. The table includes about 270,000 clones, 90% to 95% detected once. Material: peripheral blood, obtained 28 days after the second AZD1222 dose. These receptors originate from an adult who received the AZD1222 COVID-19 vaccine.

This clone was picked up one time. The chain is built from TRBV19 and TRBJ1-5; D is uncertain. Germline assignment: CDR1 LNHDA and CDR2 SQIVND (reference sequence). Trimming cost V 7 bases and J 10 bases, with 20 bases left between them. The CDR3 covers 14 residues. CDR3 nucleotide sequence: TGTGCCAGTACCCATGGGAGGTTTCCTCGACCCCAGCATTTT. This sequence encodes CASTHGRFPRPQHF.

A single count supports this clone. This chain connects TRBV12-2 to TRBJ1-1; the table assigns TRBD1, which was not confirmed against the DNA. TRBV12-2 is annotated as a pseudogene. The CDR3 has 16 residues. The CDR3 region is CASRLRFNRVNTEAFF. The DNA of the CDR3 is TGTGCAAGTCGCTTAAGATTTAACAGGGTGAACACTGAAGCTTTCTTT.

The genes are TRBV19 and TRBJ2-7; the D is unclear. This CDR3 is 13 amino acids long. V shed 5 bases and J shed 2 bases, with 10 bases lying between them. Per the germline V gene, CDR1 is LNHDA and CDR2 is SQIVND (reference sequence). CDR3 in amino acids: CASSAGRTYEQYF. The CDR3 bases are TGTGCCAGTAGTGCCGGCCGCACCTACGAGCAGTACTTC.

Turning to this clone: The sample has other DNA sequences that encode this CDR3 too. This CDR3 reads CASSQAGTGVTEAFF. The CDR3, as DNA: TGTGCCAGCAGCCAAGCCGGGACAGGTGTTACTGAAGCTTTCTTT. The chain links TRBV3-1 (or the pseudogene TRBV3-2) to TRBJ1-1; 8 nucleotides match TRBD1. This CDR3 region has 15 residues. The V segment lost 1 base and the J segment 5 bases; nucleotides outside the gene matches: 6. Germline CDR1 is LGHDT and CDR2 is YNNKEL (reference sequence).

This clone was observed a single time. The gene calls are TRBV7-9 and TRBJ1-4, with D possibly matching TRBD1 (5 bases). The germline V and J ends were trimmed by 2 bases and 8 bases, with 12 bases remaining between them. CDR1 SEHNR and CDR2 FQNEAQ come from the germline V gene (reference sequence). This CDR3 region has 14 residues. The CDR3 bases are TGTGCCAGCAGCTTACTACAGGAGGGGGAAAAACTGTTTTTT. It yields the protein CASSLLQEGEKLFF.

This clone came up once. The gene calls are TRBV6-1 and TRBJ1-1; D may be TRBD1 (5 bases). Germline loops: CDR1 MNHNS, CDR2 SASEGT. Deletions cut 1 base from V and 4 bases from J, with 10 bases between. CDR3 size: 14 residues. This CDR3 reads CASSEEGWSTEAFF. The CDR3 DNA sequence: TGTGCCAGCAGTGAAGAGGGGTGGAGCACTGAAGCTTTCTTT.

This chain joins TRBV15 and TRBJ1-4; D remains unclear. Germline loops: CDR1 LNHNV, CDR2 YYDKDF (reference sequence). The length of the CDR3 is 13 residues. V dropped 0 bases and J dropped 8 bases, with 7 bases sitting between them. The CDR3 here is CATSRDKGEKLFF. DNA for the CDR3: TGTGCCACCAGCAGAGATAAGGGAGAAAAACTGTTTTTT.

The chain recombines TRBV2 with TRBJ1-6; 10 bases match TRBD1. The V and J ends lost 7 bases and 8 bases, in that order; junction bases with no gene match: 2. The CDR3 extends over 13 amino acids. Germline V gene lookup returns CDR1 SNHLY and CDR2 FYNNEI. The CDR3, as DNA: TGTGCCAGCACCGGGACAGGGGATTCACCCCTCCACTTT. This encodes CASTGTGDSPLHF.

The CDR3 spells CATSEGGGYNEQFF. The DNA for the CDR3 is TGTGCCACCAGTGAGGGCGGAGGGTACAATGAGCAGTTCTTC. This chain connects TRBV24-1 to TRBJ2-1, with D possibly matching TRBD2 (6 bases). V was clipped by 4 bases and J by 4 bases, with 10 bases between them. Germline CDR1 is KGHDR and CDR2 is SFDVKD. This CDR3 spans 14 amino acids.

The chain links TRBV7-2 to TRBJ1-2; D gene uncertain. Germline values: CDR1 SGHTA, CDR2 FQGNSA. The CDR3 spans 14 residues. V lost 1 base, J lost 3 bases, and 9 bases lay in between. DNA for the CDR3: TGTGCCAGCAGCTTAGGTTCGGCAGACTATGGCTACACCTTC. Translation gives CASSLGSADYGYTF. Full variable domain (rest looked up from reference TRBV7-2 and TRBJ1-2): GAGVSQSPSNKVTEKGKDVELRCDPISGHTALYWYRQSLGQGLEFLIYFQGNSAPDKSGLPSDRFSAERTGGSVSTLTIQRTQQEDSAVYLCASSLGSADYGYTFGSGTRLTVV.

The rearrangement uses TRBV28 and TRBJ2-2; D remains ambiguous. The germline CDR1 and CDR2 sequences are MDHEN and SYDVKM. V lost 3 bases to trimming and J lost 3 bases, with 8 bases between them. There are 14 residues in the CDR3. This CDR3 reads CASSLGGYTGELFF. The CDR3 coding sequence is TGTGCCAGCAGTTTGGGTGGATACACCGGGGAGCTGTTTTTT.

The chain recombines TRBV29-1 with TRBJ2-2; D may be TRBD1 (5 bases). The germline V gene encodes CDR1 SQVTM and CDR2 ANQGSEA. V was shortened by 2 bases and J by 13 bases, with 17 bases between the two germline ends. The CDR3 length is 13 residues. For the CDR3, the DNA is TGCAGCGTTGAACCGGACCAGGGTGACAGGCTGTTTTTT. Its protein is CSVEPDQGDRLFF.

V is TRBV30 and J is TRBJ1-1; 7 bases align to TRBD1. V lost 3 bases, J lost 6 bases, and 16 bases stayed unmatched. Germline CDR1 is GTSNPN and CDR2 is SVGIG (reference sequence). This CDR3 is built from 16 residues. CDR3 nucleotides: TGTGCCTGGAGCCGTAGGGCAGGGGGTATCTTAGCTGAAGCTTTCTTT. This gives the protein CAWSRRAGGILAEAFF.

This chain links TRBV11-2 with TRBJ1-2; tentative D call: TRBD1 (6 bases). This CDR3 is 16 amino acids long. Germline V gene lookup returns CDR1 SGHAT and CDR2 FQNNGV. V lost 5 bases, J lost 2 bases, and 18 bases lay in between. The DNA for the CDR3 is TGTGCCAGCAGCCAAAACGATCAGGGGAGGAACTATGGCTACACCTTC. It is translated as CASSQNDQGRNYGYTF. The whole variable domain, remainder taken from reference TRBV11-2 and TRBJ1-2, is EAGVAQSPRYKIIEKRQSVAFWCNPISGHATLYWYQQILGQGPKLLIQFQNNGVVDDSQLPKDRFSAERLKGVDSTLKIQPAKLEDSAVYLCASSQNDQGRNYGYTFGSGTRLTVV.